This is a list of T cell receptor beta chains from one sample in a study of blood T cell repertoires in COVID-19. Generated by immunoSEQ multiplex PCR, the TCRdb table keeps only in-frame clones and is missing some. The sample carries 400,000 or so clones, 90% recorded once. The specimen was PBMCs or T cells enriched from blood (not recorded which). These receptors were taken from a man between 18 and 35 years old who had recovered from COVID-19. The CDR3 runs from the conserved cysteine through the conserved F or W. The D gene is left open where the match is weak. Expanded clones get a size class; other rows say once, few or many, or leave the size out.

clone_size j_call v_call d_call cdr3_length cdr3_nt cdr3_aa
NA TRBJ1-1 TRBV7-9 NA 13 TGTGCCAGCAGCCTAACAGGGAACACTGAAGCTTTCTTT CASSLTGNTEAFF
NA TRBJ1-5 TRBV19 TRBD1 14 TGTGCCAGCAACGACAGGGGTAGCAATCAGCCCCAGCATTTT CASNDRGSNQPQHF
NA TRBJ2-3 TRBV7-9 TRBD2 17 TGTGCCAGCAGCTTAGGCCTAGCGGGGGGTAGCACAGATACGCAGTATTTT CASSLGLAGGSTDTQYF
NA TRBJ2-7 TRBV29-1 NA 12 TGCAGCGCTAAATACGGACAATACGAGCAGTACTTC CSAKYGQYEQYF
NA TRBJ1-5 TRBV4-1 NA 16 TGCGCCAGCAGCCAAGAAGCCCAGGGAATCAGTCAGCCCCAGCATTTT CASSQEAQGISQPQHF
NA TRBJ2-5 TRBV18 TRBD2 13 TGTGCCAGCTTACGGACTAGCGAGGAGACCCAGTACTTC CASLRTSEETQYF
NA TRBJ1-5 TRBV5-4 NA 13 TGTGCCAGCAGCTCTGAACACAATCAGCCCCAGCATTTT CASSSEHNQPQHF
NA TRBJ2-4 TRBV9 NA 19 TGTGCCAGCAGCGTAGATCCGGAGGCAGACCAAGTAGCCAAAAACATTCAGTACTTC CASSVDPEADQVAKNIQYF
NA TRBJ2-2 TRBV7-9 TRBD2 16 TGTGCCAGCTCCGCTAGCGGGGGGGGAGGCACCGGGGAGCTGTTTTTT CASSASGGGGTGELFF
NA TRBJ1-1 TRBV12-5 TRBD1 13 TGTGCTGGGACAGGGCTTGCTATCACTGAAGCTTTCTTT CAGTGLAITEAFF
NA TRBJ1-2 TRBV28 NA 16 TGTGCCAGCAGTTTACCCGGGGGGCGGGGGTCCTATGGCTACACCTTC CASSLPGGRGSYGYTF
NA TRBJ1-1 TRBV7-9 NA 11 TGTGCCAGCAGCGAAGCCCCTGAAGCTTTCTTT CASSEAPEAFF
NA TRBJ1-1 TRBV5-1 TRBD1 11 TGCGCCAGCAGCCAGGGACAGGGGGCTTTCTTT CASSQGQGAFF
NA TRBJ1-1 TRBV7-3 TRBD1 14 TGTGCCAGCAGCCCGGACAGGGGACTTACTGAAGCTTTCTTT CASSPDRGLTEAFF
NA TRBJ2-7 TRBV25-1 TRBD1 13 TGTGCCAGCAGTGACACAGGGGTGGGAGTGCAGTACTTC CASSDTGVGVQYF
NA TRBJ1-5 TRBV29-1 NA 14 TGCAGCGCCAAGGGGGATCAGAGGGATCAGCCCCAGCATTTT CSAKGDQRDQPQHF
NA TRBJ2-7 TRBV20-1 NA 11 TGCAGTGCTAGACCAGGGATTGAGCAGTACTTC CSARPGIEQYF
NA TRBJ2-1 TRBV9 TRBD1 16 TGTGCCAGCAGCGCCGCCGGGACAGGTTTCTACAATGAGCAGTTCTTC CASSAAGTGFYNEQFF
NA TRBJ1-2 TRBV11-2 NA 13 TGTGCCAGCAGCACTCGACGGGAGGGTGGCTACACCTTC CASSTRREGGYTF
NA TRBJ2-1 TRBV10-3 NA 14 TGTGCCATCAGTGAGTCAACTCTCCGCAATGAGCAGTTCTTC CAISESTLRNEQFF
NA TRBJ2-1 TRBV5-4 TRBD2 17 TGTGCCAGCTCTTTAGGTGGGCGGGGGGGCGCCTACAATGAGCAGTTCTTC CASSLGGRGGAYNEQFF
NA TRBJ1-2 TRBV18 NA 15 TGTGCCAGCTCACCAGCAGGGATAGGGCCCTATGGCTACACCTTC CASSPAGIGPYGYTF
NA TRBJ1-5 TRBV19 TRBD1 18 TGTGCCAGTAGTAACTCGCCGGGACAGGGGTATAGCAATCAGCCCCAGCATTTT CASSNSPGQGYSNQPQHF
NA TRBJ2-7 TRBV6-6 NA 14 TGTGCCAGCAGTCCCCTGGACACTACCTACGAGCAGTACTTC CASSPLDTTYEQYF
NA TRBJ2-1 TRBV11-2 NA 16 TGTGCCAGCAGCTTAGGGGGGGCTAGCGGACACAATGAGCAGTTCTTC CASSLGGASGHNEQFF
NA TRBJ2-7 TRBV2 TRBD1 11 TGTGCCAGCAGCACAGGGGAAGAGCAGTACTTC CASSTGEEQYF
NA TRBJ2-1 TRBV3-1/TRBV3-2 NA 16 TGTGCCAGCAGCCAAGTAGGGGCGTCGACGATAAATGAGCAGTTCTTC CASSQVGASTINEQFF
few TRBJ2-1 TRBV14 TRBD2 15 TGTGCCAGCAGCCCCTTTCGCCCGGGAGGGAATGAGCAGTTCTTC CASSPFRPGGNEQFF
few TRBJ2-5 TRBV15 TRBD2 15 TGTGCCACCAGCAGAGGCGGGAGTAGGGTGGAGACCCAGTACTTC CATSRGGSRVETQYF
NA TRBJ1-3 TRBV4-1 NA 13 TGCGCCAGCAGCCCACTCTCTGGAAACACCATATATTTT CASSPLSGNTIYF
NA TRBJ1-1 TRBV7-9 TRBD1 13 TGTGCCAGCAGCCCCAGGGGGTTTGGTGAAGCTTTCTTT CASSPRGFGEAFF
once TRBJ1-5 TRBV27 NA 13 TGTGCCAGCAGTTTCGTGAGTAATCAGCCCCAGCATTTT CASSFVSNQPQHF
NA TRBJ2-1 TRBV7-2 TRBD2 16 TGTGCCAGCAGCTTAGCCCTAGCGGTTCCCTACAATGAGCAGTTCTTC CASSLALAVPYNEQFF
NA TRBJ1-3 TRBV15 TRBD1 14 TGTGCCACCGGGACAGGGGGGTCTGGAAACACCATATATTTT CATGTGGSGNTIYF
NA TRBJ2-7 TRBV7-2 NA 15 TGTGCCAGCAGCTTAGACCTGGGAGCGGTCTACGAGCAGTACTTC CASSLDLGAVYEQYF
NA TRBJ1-5 TRBV28 NA 17 TGTGCCAGCAGCCCTTGGCGTGGACAGCGTAACAATCAGCCCCAGCATTTT CASSPWRGQRNNQPQHF
NA TRBJ1-3 TRBV19 NA 16 TGTGCCAGTAGTAATGTTTGGGAGCAGCCACGATACACCATATATTTT CASSNVWEQPRYTIYF
NA TRBJ1-1 TRBV7-9 TRBD1 15 TGTGCCAGCAGCCTTCAGGGGGCAACGAACACTGAAGCTTTCTTT CASSLQGATNTEAFF
NA TRBJ2-7 TRBV11-2 NA 14 TGTGCCAGCAGCTTATTACTAGGGAGCTACGAGCAGTACTTC CASSLLLGSYEQYF